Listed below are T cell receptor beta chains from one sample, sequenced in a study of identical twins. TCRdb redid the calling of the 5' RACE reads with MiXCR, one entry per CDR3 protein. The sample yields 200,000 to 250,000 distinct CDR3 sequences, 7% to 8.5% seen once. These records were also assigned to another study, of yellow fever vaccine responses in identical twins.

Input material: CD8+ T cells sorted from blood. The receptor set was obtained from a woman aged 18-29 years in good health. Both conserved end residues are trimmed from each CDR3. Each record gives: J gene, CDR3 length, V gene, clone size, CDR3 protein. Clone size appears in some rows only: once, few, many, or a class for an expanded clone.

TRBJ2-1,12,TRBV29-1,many,SVEEGSSYNEQF
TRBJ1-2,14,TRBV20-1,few,SARDLGQGGPYGYT
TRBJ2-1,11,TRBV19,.,ASSARFYNEQF
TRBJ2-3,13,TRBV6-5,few,ASSYAGGAPDTQY
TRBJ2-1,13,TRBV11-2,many,ASSLDRGPYNEQF
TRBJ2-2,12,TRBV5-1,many,ASSPAENTGELF
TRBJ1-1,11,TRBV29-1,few,SVAGGTIGEAF
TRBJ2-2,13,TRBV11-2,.,ASSLGGWYTGELF
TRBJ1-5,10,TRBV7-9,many,ASSFSNQPQH
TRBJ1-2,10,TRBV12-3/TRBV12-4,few,ASRTTGDGYT
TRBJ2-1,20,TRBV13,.,ASSLVSLGPGSSGTPYNEQF
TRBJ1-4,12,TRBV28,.,ASTPIGLGEKLF
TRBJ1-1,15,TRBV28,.,ATSLPRLGQENTEAF
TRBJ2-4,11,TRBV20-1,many,SAHREGGNIQY
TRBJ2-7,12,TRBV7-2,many,ASSFGIGPYEQY
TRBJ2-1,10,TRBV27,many,ASSPNYNEQF
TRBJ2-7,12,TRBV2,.,ASSETGVVYEQY
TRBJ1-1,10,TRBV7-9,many,ASSPAAEVAF
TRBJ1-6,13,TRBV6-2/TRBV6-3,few,ASSLTGPYNSPLH
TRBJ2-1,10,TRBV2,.,ASSEDQLILV
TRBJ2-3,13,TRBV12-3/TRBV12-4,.,ASSLGGARTDTQY
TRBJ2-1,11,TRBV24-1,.,ATSDLHTNEQF
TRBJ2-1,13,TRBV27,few,ASSLTGGPYNEQF
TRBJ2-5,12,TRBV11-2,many,ASSLGGGSETQY
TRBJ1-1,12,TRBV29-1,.,SVGGQGVNTEAF
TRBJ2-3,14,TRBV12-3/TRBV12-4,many,ASSLWWLEGPDTQY
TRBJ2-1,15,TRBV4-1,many,ASSQDLWRWGYNEQF
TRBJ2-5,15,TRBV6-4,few,ASSHGVRRGPQETQY
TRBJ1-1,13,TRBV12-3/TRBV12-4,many,ASSSHLQRNTEAF
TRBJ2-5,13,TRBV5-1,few,ASSIKTGFQETQY
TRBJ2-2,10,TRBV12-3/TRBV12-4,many,ASSLGAVELF
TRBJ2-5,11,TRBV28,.,ASSLGTSQTQY
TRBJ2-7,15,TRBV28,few,ASSPGLAGLSSYEQY
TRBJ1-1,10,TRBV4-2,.,AISPGLNEAF
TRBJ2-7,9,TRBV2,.,ASISAYEQY
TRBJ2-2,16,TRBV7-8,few,ASSLSVLAPTSTGELF
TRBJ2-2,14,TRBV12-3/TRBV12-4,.,ASSLPGQGGTGELF
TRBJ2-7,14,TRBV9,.,ASSVGSGLPLYEQY
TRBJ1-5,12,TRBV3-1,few,ASSQELWDQPQH
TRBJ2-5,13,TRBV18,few,ASSPPDRPQETQY
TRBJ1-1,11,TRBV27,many,ASSRTGGTEAF
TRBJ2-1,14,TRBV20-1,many,SARDHAGVNYNEQF
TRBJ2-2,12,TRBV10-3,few,AISETGSTGELF
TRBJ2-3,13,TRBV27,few,ASSLWAPSTDTQY
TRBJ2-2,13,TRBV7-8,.,ASSFGTSDFGELF
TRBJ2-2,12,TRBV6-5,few,ASSYGDSTGELF
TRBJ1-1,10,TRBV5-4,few,AGQGDDTEAF
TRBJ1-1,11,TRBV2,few,ASSELRGTEAF
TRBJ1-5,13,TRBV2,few,ASREGQIFYQPQH
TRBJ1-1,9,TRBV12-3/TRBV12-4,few,ATRGPTEAF
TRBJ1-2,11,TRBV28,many,ASSFEVAYGYT
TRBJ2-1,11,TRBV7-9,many,AYPGGLVNEQF